The T cell receptor beta chain described here comes from a study of T cell clonality in common variable immunodeficiency (dated by TCRdb to 2014 to 2015). Most CVID patients and most healthy controls were of Caucasian heritage. From each donor, 5 to 8 ml of heparinized peripheral whole blood was collected. Genomic DNA from adults with common variable immune deficiency (CVID) and from healthy adult controls was the source for sequencing TCRbeta CDR3 repertoires. The control group comprised 22 healthy adult volunteers, roughly 12 female and about ten male, aged about 23 to 75 years with a mean age of around 32. Diluted blood was subjected to density centrifugation over Hypaque 1077 or Ficoll-Paque for isolation of peripheral blood mononuclear cells. Genomic DNA was obtained from unsorted mononuclear cells using either Qiagen column purification or a centrifugation-based method. What the work shows at the level of the full study, not this receptor alone: Healthy controls shared more TCRbeta clones with each other than CVID subjects shared among themselves (p < 0.0001). Increased TCRbeta clonality was found in CVID subjects compared with healthy controls (t-test p = 0.018), with the increase being most characteristic of about a third of subjects. The authors noted that sequencing repertoires of T cell subpopulations would be needed to clarify what caused the increased clonality in CVID. Correlations of repertoire features with clinical complications were constrained by heterogeneity among patients within the CVID cohort. Even though DNA input was the same, control samples had an average of about 80,000 unique sequences each, compared with roughly 32,000 in CVID samples. CVID TCRbeta sequences were reported to have fewer deletions and N-nucleotide insertions and to lack highly modified clones with 13 or more V deletions.

For sequencing input, CVID and control samples contributed equivalent amounts of genomic DNA. For every sample, a 60 bp segment covering the rearranged TCRbeta CDR3 region was amplified and then sequenced. TCRbeta amplification used the immunoSEQ assay, a bias-corrected multiplex PCR with high-throughput sequencing. Per the original workflow: Every unique nucleotide sequence counted as a clone and was annotated with V, D and J genes, copy number and frequency. Sequences were labeled productive if in frame, and non-productive if out of frame or containing stop codons. Clonality was calculated from Shannon's entropy as previously described. The predicted amino acid sequences of productive clones were used to derive the mean CDR3 Kyte-Doolittle hydropathy. The R hclust function was used to hierarchically cluster scaled V gene usage with Manhattan distance and complete linkage. Clone sharing by CDR3 amino acid sequence was assessed by resampling 12 repertoires per group over 100 rounds. The repertoires were searched for some 70 published EBV-specific TCRbeta sequences and 200 to 300 published CMV-specific TCRbeta sequences. A couple of CVID samples that yielded fewer than 10,000 sequences were excluded from the analysis, so roughly 40 CVID repertoires were retained. In TCRdb, the immuneACCESS table is reduced to in-frame sequences with V and J assigned. These tables do not hold every clone; where another copy was compared, an unresolved V gene accounts for under half, and the others remain unexplained. That table gives V, J and clone size, and the DNA gave D and trimming. The sample counts tens of thousands of clones, each observed more than once. The leading ten clones occupy 1.5% to 2% of the sample.

There are 13 amino acids in the CDR3, from cysteine to phenylalanine inclusive. Of the CDR3's DNA, 30 bases were read; they are in frame from base 1. V was cut back by 1 base and J by 3 bases, leaving a gap of 7 bases between them. The germline V gene yields SGHTA for CDR1 and FQGNSA for CDR2. This clone appeared many times. Its antigen specificity is not known. The DNA ends 3 residues before the CDR3 does, and the rest of the CDR3 is filled in from the germline J gene. The sample consisted of peripheral blood mononuclear cells. The sequence is built from TRBV7-2 and TRBJ2-7, and possibly TRBD2, on 6 matching bases. The sequence was collected from a person aged 18 to 70 in good health. The CDR3 protein sequence reads: CASSLGRDYEQYF. Incomplete CDR3 DNA: TGTGCCAGCAGCTTAGGGCGGGACTACGAG.